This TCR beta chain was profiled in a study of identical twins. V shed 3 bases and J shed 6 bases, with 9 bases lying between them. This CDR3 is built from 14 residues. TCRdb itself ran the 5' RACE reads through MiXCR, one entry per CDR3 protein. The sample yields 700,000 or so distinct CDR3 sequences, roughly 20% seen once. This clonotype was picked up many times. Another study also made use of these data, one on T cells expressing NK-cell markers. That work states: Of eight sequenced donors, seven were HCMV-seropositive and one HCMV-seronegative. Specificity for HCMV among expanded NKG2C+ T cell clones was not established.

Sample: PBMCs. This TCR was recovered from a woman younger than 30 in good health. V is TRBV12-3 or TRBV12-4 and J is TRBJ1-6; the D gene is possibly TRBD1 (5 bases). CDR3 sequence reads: CASSLGQPNSPLHF. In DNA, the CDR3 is TGTGCCAGCAGTTTGGGGCAGCCTAATTCACCCCTCCACTTT.